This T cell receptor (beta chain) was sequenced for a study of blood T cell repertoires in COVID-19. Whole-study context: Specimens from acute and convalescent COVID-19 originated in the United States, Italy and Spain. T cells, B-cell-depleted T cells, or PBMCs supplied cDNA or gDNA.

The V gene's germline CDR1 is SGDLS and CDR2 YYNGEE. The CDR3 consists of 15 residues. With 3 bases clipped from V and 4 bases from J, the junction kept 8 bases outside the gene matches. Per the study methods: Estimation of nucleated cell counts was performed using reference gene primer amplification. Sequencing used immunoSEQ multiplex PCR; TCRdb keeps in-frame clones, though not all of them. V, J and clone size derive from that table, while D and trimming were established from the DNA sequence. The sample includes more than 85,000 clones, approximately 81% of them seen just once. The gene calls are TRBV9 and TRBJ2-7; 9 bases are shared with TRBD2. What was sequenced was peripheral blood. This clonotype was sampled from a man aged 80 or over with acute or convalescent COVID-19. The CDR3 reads CASSASTSGIYEQYF. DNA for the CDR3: TGTGCCAGCAGCGCTTCGACTAGCGGAATTTACGAGCAGTACTTC. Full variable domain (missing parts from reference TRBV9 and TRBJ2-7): DSGVTQTPKHLITATGQRVTLRCSPRSGDLSVYWYQQSLDQGLQFLIQYYNGEERAKGNILERFSAQQFPDLHSELNLSSLELGDSALYFCASSASTSGIYEQYFGPGTRLTVT.